The source of this TCR beta chain is a study of cytomegalovirus exposure and HLA in healthy donors. Study results and limitations: Most TCR sequences proved rare, with some public TCRs found in many donors.

The CDR3 sequence is 14 residues long. Germline loops: CDR1 SGDLS, CDR2 YYNGEE. Trimming at V came to 6 bases and at J to 8 bases, leaving 6 bases not matched to a gene. Comments on this clone: Its specificity is unknown.

Use of 60 Vbeta and 13 Jbeta primers characterized the PCR. TCRdb's table, derived via immunoSEQ multiplex PCR, lists solely in-frame clones and lacks some. The sample comprises roughly 120,000 clones, roughly two thirds of which are singletons, and around 1.6% rests with the top ten. Healthy bone marrow donors made up the cohort. Sequencing input: PBMCs. The chain uses TRBV9 and TRBJ2-1, with 12 bases that match TRBD2. This TCR came from a young man in good health and CMV-seropositive. CDR3 region: CASNLAGGRDEQFF. The CDR3 nucleotides are TGTGCCAGCAACCTAGCGGGAGGGAGGGATGAGCAGTTCTTC.